This paragraph covers one T cell receptor (beta chain) sequence. Different DNA sequences within this sample yield the same CDR3. The data derive from a study of T cells after somatic rescue of genetic block. The method was immunoSEQ multiplex PCR; TCRdb's version includes in-frame clones alone and lacks a portion of them. The table lists around 100,000 clones, about 93% of them singletons. This receptor was identified in a young woman. Sequencing used peripheral blood mononuclear cells (PBMCs).

Written as DNA, the CDR3 is TGCAGCGTTGGGGAGAGGGTCGGGGTGGATCAGCCCCAGCATTTT. Translated: CSVGERVGVDQPQHF. J is TRBJ1-5 and V is TRBV29-1; no definite D call. V dropped 4 bases and J dropped 5 bases, with 18 bases sitting between them. The CDR3 covers 15 residues. The germline CDR1 and CDR2 sequences are SQVTM and ANQGSEA.